This TCR beta chain was documented in a study of spatial heterogeneity in lung cancer. Study background: Detection of beta-chain sequences consistently exceeded that of alpha-chain sequences. Raw reads showed each unique TCR and UMI combination turning up more than ten times on average. General study points: Expanded TCR counts, ubiquitous and regional, correlated respectively with ubiquitous and regional nonsynonymous mutation counts. Tracking of tumor mutation counts was seen in expanded intratumoral alpha and beta TCR counts.

The germline CDR1 and CDR2 sequences are DFQATT and SNEGSKA (reference sequence). The CDR3 length is 13 residues. The junction had 4 bases not matched to a gene; V was cut back by 1 base and J by 9 bases. The table lists this clonotype with many counts. What it binds is not known. Indicated time point: sample taken at primary tumor resection. Material for sequencing was whole RNA from tumor, nontumor lung or frozen PBMC, left unsorted. TCRdb re-called the 5' RACE reads with MiXCR, one entry per CDR3 protein. The sample has over 10,000 distinct CDR3 sequences, around 5% seen once; the top ten hold about 35%.

The chain has TRBV20-1 and TRBJ2-1; TRBD2 matches 9 bases. Sequencing used lung tumor tissue, obtained at surgery. The TCR sequence derives from a male donor with early-stage non-small cell lung cancer. The CDR3 DNA reads as TGCAGTGCTAGAGTACGACTAGCGGCTGAGCAGTTCTTC. This gives the protein CSARVRLAAEQFF.